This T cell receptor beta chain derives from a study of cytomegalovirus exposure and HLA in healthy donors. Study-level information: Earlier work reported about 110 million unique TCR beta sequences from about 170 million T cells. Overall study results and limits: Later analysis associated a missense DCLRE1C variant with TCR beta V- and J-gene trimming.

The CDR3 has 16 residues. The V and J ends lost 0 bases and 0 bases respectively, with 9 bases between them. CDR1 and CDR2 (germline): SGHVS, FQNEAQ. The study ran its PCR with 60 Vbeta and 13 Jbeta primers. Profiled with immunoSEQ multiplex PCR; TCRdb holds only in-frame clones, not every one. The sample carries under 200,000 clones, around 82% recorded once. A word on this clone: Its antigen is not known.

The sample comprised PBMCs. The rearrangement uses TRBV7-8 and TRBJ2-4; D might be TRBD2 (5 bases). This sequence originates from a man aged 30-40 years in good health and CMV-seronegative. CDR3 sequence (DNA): TGTGCCAGCAGCTTAGCGAGGGCTGTAGCCAAAAACATTCAGTACTTC. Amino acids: CASSLARAVAKNIQYF.